This T cell receptor beta chain appears in the sequencing data of a study of identical twins. This clonotype showed up many times. A single record per CDR3 protein comes from TCRdb applying MiXCR to the 5' RACE reads. The top ten clones hold around 0.95% of a sample with roughly 700,000 distinct CDR3 sequences, approximately 9% of them seen once. The V gene's germline CDR1 is MNHEY and CDR2 SVGEGT. The CDR3 runs 15 residues. With 1 base removed from V and 1 base from J, the gap between germline ends came to 11 bases. In addition, the sample was reused for a study of yellow fever vaccine responses in identical twins.

This chain links TRBV6-2 or TRBV6-3 with TRBJ2-7, with a tentative D call TRBD2 (5 bases). The sequenced sample consisted of PBMCs. The sequence was obtained from a woman aged 18-35 years in good health. CDR3 DNA: TGTGCCAGCAGTTACTTTAGCGCCGCTTCCTACGAGCAGTACTTC. Its protein is CASSYFSAASYEQYF.